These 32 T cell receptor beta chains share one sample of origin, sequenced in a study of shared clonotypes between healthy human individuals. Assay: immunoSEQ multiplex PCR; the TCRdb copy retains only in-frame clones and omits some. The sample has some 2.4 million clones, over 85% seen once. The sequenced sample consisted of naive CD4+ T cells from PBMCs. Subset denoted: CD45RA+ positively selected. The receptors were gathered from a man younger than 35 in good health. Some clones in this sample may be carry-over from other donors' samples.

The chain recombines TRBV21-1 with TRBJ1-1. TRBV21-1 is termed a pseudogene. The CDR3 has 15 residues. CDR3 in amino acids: CASARDGSLLTEAFF. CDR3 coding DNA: TGTGCCAGCGCTAGGGACGGATCTTTGCTCACTGAAGCTTTCTTT.

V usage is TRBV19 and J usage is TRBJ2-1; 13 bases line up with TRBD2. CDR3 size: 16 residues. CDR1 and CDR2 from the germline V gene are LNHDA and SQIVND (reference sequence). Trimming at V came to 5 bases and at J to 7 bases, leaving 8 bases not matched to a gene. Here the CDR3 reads CASSAQLAGGQNEQFF. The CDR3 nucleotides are TGTGCCAGTAGTGCGCAACTAGCGGGAGGGCAGAATGAGCAGTTCTTC.

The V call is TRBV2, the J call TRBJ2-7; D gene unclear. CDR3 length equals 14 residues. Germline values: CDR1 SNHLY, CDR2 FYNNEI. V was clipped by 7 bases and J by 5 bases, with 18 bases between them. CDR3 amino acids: CASKNDNSPHEQYF. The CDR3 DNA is TGTGCCAGCAAGAACGACAATTCTCCCCACGAGCAGTACTTC. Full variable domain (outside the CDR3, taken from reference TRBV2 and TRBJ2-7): EPEVTQTPSHQVTQMGQEVILRCVPISNHLYFYWYRQILGQKVEFLVSFYNNEISEKSEIFDDQFSVERPDGSNFTLKIRSTKLEDSAMYFCASKNDNSPHEQYFGPGTRLTVT.

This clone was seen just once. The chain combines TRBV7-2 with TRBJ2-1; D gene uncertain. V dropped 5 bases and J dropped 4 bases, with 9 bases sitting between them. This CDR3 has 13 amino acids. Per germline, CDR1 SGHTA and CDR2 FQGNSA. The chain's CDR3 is CASSLNGYNEQFF. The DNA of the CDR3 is TGTGCCAGCAGCCTAAATGGGTACAATGAGCAGTTCTTC. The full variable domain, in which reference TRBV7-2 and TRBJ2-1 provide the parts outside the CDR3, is GAGVSQSPSNKVTEKGKDVELRCDPISGHTALYWYRQSLGQGLEFLIYFQGNSAPDKSGLPSDRFSAERTGGSVSTLTIQRTQQEDSAVYLCASSLNGYNEQFFGPGTRLTVL.

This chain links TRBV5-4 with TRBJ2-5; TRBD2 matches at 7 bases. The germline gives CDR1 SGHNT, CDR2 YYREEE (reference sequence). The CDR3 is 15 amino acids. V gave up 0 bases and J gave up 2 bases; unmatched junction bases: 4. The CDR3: CASSLVVGGQETQYF. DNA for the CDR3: TGTGCCAGCAGCTTGGTTGTGGGGGGGCAAGAGACCCAGTACTTC.

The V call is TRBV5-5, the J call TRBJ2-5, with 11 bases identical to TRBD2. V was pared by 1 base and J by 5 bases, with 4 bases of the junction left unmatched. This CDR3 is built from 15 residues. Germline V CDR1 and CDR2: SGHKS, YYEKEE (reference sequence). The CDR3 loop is CASSLSTSGIETQYF. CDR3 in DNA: TGTGCCAGCAGCTTGTCGACTAGCGGGATTGAGACCCAGTACTTC.

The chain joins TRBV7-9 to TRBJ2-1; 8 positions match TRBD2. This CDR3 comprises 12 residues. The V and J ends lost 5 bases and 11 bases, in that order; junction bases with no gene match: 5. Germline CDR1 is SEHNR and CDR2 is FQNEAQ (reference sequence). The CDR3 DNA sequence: TGTGCCAGCAGCCGAAGCGGGAGACAGCAGTTCTTC. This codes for CASSRSGRQQFF.

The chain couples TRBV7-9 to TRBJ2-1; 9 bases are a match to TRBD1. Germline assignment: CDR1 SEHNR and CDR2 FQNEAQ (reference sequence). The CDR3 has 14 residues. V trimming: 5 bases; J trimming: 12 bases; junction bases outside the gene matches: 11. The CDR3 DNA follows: TGTGCCAGCAGCCATGGACAGGGGATAGCCGGGCAGTTCTTC. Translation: CASSHGQGIAGQFF.

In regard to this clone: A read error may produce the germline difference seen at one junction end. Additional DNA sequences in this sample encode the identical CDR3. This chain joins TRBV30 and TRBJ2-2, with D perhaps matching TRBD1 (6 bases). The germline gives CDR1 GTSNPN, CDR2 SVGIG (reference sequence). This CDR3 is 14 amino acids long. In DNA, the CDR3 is TGTGCCTGGACAGGGGTATCGAACACCGGGGAGCTGTTCTTT. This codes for CAWTGVSNTGELFF.

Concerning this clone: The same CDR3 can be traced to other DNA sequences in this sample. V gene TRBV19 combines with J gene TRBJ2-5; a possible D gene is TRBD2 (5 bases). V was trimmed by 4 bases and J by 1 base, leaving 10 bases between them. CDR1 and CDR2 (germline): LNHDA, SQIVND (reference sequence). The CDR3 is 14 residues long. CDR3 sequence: CASSTYRGQETQYF. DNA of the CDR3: TGTGCCAGTAGTACCTACCGGGGCCAAGAGACCCAGTACTTC. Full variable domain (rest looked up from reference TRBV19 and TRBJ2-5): DGGITQSPKYLFRKEGQNVTLSCEQNLNHDAMYWYRQDPGQGLRLIYYSQIVNDFQKGDIAEGYSVSREKKESFPLTVTSAQKNPTAFYLCASSTYRGQETQYFGPGTRLLVL.

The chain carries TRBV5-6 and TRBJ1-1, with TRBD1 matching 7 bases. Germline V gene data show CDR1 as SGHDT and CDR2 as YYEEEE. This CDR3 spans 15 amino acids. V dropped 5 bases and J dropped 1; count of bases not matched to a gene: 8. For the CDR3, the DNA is TGTGCCAGCAGGACCGCCGGGACAGCGAACACTGAAGCTTTCTTT. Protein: CASRTAGTANTEAFF. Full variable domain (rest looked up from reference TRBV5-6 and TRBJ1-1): DAGVTQSPTHLIKTRGQQVTLRCSPKSGHDTVSWYQQALGQGPQFIFQYYEEEERQRGNFPDRFSGHQFPNYSSELNVNALLLGDSALYLCASRTAGTANTEAFFGQGTRLTVV.

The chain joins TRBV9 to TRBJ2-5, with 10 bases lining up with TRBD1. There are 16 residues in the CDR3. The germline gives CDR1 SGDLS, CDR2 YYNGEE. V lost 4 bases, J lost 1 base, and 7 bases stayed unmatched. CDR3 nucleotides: TGTGCCAGCAGCCGGCAGACAGGGGGCACCCAAGAGACCCAGTACTTC. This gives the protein CASSRQTGGTQETQYF.

DNA of the CDR3: TGCGCCAGCAGCTTCTCCCGGGGACGGGCAGACGGCTACACCTTC. Translated, it gives CASSFSRGRADGYTF. The rearrangement uses TRBV5-1 and TRBJ1-2; D is possibly TRBD1 (5 bases). Trimming took off 2 bases at V and 8 bases at J, with 19 bases between the two ends. This CDR3 is 15 amino acids long. Per germline, CDR1 SGHRS and CDR2 YFSETQ.

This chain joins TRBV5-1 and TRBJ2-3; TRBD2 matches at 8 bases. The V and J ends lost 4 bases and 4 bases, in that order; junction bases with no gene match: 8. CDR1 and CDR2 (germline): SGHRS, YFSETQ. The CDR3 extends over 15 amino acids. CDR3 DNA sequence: TGCGCCAGCAGCCAACTAGCGGCCTTACCAGATACGCAGTATTTT. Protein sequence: CASSQLAALPDTQYF.

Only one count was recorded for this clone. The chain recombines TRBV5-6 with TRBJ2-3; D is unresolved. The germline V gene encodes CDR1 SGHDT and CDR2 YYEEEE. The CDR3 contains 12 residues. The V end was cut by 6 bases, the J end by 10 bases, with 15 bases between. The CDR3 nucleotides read TGTGCCAGCAACCTGCGAGCCTCGGCGCAGTATTTT. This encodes CASNLRASAQYF.

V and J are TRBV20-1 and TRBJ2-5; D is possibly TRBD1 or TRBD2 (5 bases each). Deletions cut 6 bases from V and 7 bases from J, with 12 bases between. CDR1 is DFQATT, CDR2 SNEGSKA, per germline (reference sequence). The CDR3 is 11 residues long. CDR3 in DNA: TGCAGTGCCGGGACCTTAGGGACCCAGTACTTC. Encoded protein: CSAGTLGTQYF.

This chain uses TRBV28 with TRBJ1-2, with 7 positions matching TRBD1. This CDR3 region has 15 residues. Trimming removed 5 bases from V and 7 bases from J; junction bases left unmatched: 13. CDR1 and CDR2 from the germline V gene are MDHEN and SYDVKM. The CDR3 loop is CASSALGPGGRGYTF. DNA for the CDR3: TGTGCCAGCAGTGCACTCGGGCCAGGGGGACGTGGCTACACCTTC.

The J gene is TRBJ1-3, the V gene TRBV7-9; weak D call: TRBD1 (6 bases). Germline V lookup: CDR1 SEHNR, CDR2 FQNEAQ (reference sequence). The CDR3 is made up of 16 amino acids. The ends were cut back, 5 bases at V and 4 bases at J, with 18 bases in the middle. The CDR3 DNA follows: TGTGCCAGCAGCATCCATCTACAGGGTACGGGAAACACCATATATTTT. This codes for CASSIHLQGTGNTIYF.

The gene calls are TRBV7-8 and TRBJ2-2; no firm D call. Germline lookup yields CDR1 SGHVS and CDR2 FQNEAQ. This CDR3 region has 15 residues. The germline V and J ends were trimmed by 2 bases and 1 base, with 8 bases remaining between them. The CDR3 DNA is TGTGCCAGCAGCTTACTACGGTGGAACACCGGGGAGCTGTTTTTT. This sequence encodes CASSLLRWNTGELFF. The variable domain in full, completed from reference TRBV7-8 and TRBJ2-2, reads GAGVSQSPRYKVAKRGQDVALRCDPISGHVSLFWYQQALGQGPEFLTYFQNEAQLDKSGLPSDRFFAERPEGSVSTLKIQRTQQEDSAVYLCASSLLRWNTGELFFGEGSRLTVL.

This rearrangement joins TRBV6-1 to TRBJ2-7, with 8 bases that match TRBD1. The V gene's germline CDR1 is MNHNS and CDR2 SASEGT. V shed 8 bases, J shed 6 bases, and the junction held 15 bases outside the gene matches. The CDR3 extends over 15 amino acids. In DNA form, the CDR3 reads TGTGCCAGCGTCCAAACGTGGACAGGGTGGGGCGAGCAGTACTTC. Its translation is CASVQTWTGWGEQYF.

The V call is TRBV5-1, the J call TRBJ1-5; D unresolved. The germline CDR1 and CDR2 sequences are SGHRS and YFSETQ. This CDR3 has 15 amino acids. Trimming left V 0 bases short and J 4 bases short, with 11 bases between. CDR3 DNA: TGCGCCAGCAGCTTGGGGGAGAATGGTAATCAGCCCCAGCATTTT. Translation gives CASSLGENGNQPQHF.

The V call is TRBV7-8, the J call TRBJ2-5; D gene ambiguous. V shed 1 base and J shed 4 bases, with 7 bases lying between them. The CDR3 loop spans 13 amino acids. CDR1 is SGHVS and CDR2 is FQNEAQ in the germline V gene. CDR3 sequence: CASSLGLRETQYF. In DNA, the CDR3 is TGTGCCAGCAGCTTAGGGCTACGAGAGACCCAGTACTTC.

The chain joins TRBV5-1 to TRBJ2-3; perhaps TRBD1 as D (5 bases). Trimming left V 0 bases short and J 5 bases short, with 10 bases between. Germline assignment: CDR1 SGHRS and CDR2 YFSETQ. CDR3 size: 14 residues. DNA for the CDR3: TGCGCCAGCAGCTTGGCCAGGGCCCAAGATACGCAGTATTTT. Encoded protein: CASSLARAQDTQYF.

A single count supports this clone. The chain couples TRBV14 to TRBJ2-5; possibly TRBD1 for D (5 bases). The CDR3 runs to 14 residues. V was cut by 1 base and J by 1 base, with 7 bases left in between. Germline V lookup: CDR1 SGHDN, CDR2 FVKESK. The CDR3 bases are TGTGCCAGCAGCCAAGTAAGGGGCCAAGAGACCCAGTACTTC. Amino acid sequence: CASSQVRGQETQYF. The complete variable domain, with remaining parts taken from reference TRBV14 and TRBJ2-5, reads EAGVTQFPSHSVIEKGQTVTLRCDPISGHDNLYWYRRVMGKEIKFLLHFVKESKQDESGMPNNRFLAERTGGTYSTLKVQPAELEDSGVYFCASSQVRGQETQYFGPGTRLLVL.

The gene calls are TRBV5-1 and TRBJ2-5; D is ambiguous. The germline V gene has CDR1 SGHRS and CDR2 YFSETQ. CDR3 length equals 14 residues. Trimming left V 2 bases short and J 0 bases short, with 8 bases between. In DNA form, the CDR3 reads TGCGCCAGCAGCTTTACATTGTACCAAGAGACCCAGTACTTC. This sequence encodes CASSFTLYQETQYF.

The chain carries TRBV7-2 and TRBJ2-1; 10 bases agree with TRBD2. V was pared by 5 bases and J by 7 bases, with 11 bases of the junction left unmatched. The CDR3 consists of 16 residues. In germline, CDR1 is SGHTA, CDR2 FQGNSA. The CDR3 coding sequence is TGTGCCAGCAGCCCCCTCGCTAGCGGGAGTCTAAATGAGCAGTTCTTC. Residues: CASSPLASGSLNEQFF. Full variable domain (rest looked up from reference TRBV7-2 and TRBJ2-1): GAGVSQSPSNKVTEKGKDVELRCDPISGHTALYWYRQSLGQGLEFLIYFQGNSAPDKSGLPSDRFSAERTGGSVSTLTIQRTQQEDSAVYLCASSPLASGSLNEQFFGPGTRLTVL.

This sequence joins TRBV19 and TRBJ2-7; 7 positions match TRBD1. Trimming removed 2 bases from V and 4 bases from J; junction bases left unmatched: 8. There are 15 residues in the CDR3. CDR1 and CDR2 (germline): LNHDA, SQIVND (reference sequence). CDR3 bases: TGTGCCAGTAGTATACAAACGACAGGGTGGTACGAGCAGTACTTC. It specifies CASSIQTTGWYEQYF.

CDR3 coding DNA: TGTGCCAGCAGTTACTCGGGTAGCGGGGGCACAGATACGCAGTATTTT. Translating gives CASSYSGSGGTDTQYF. The chain recombines TRBV6-5 with TRBJ2-3; 8 bases map to TRBD2. V was clipped by 0 bases and J by 1 base; unmatched bases: 3. The CDR3 totals 16 residues. Germline CDR1 and CDR2: MNHEY and SVGAGI.

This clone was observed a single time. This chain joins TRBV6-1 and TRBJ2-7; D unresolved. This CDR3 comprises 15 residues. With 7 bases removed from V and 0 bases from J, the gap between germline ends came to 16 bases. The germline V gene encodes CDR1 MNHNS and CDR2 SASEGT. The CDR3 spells CASTPPGRSSYEQYF. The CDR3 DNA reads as TGTGCCAGCACCCCCCCGGGCCGGAGCTCCTACGAGCAGTACTTC.

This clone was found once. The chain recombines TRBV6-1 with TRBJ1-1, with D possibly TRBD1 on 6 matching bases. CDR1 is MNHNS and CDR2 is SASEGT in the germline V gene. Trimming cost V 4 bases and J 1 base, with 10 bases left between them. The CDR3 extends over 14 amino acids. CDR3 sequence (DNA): TGTGCCAGCAGTGGACAACAGGGGAACACTGAAGCTTTCTTT. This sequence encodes CASSGQQGNTEAFF.

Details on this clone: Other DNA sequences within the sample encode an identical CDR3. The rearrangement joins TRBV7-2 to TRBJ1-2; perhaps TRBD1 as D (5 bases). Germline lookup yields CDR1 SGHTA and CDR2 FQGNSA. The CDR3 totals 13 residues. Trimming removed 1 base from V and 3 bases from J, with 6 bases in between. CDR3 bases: TGTGCCAGCAGCTTAGGGGGACACTATGGCTACACCTTC. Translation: CASSLGGHYGYTF.

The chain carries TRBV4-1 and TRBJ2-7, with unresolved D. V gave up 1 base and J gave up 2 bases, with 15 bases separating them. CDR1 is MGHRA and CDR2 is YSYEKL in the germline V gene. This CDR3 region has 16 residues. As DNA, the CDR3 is TGCGCCAGCAGCCAAGTGCCCACGGGTATCGCCTACGAGCAGTACTTC. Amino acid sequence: CASSQVPTGIAYEQYF.